Detailed here is one TCR beta chain. Its antigen remains unknown. Both subsets, CD45RA+ naive and CD45RA-negative memory, were split from the CD4+ cells. Sequencing used immunoSEQ multiplex PCR; TCRdb keeps in-frame clones, though not all of them. The data show roughly 2.4 million clones, with around 95% seen just once and 0.13% held by the top ten. The sample belongs to a study of shared clonotypes between healthy human individuals. V was trimmed by 0 bases and J by 0 bases, leaving 14 bases between them. Germline CDR1 is MNHNS and CDR2 is SASEGT. This CDR3 region has 17 residues. General study results and limits: Sharing of clonotypes among donors was expected to vary with sequencing depth.

The receptor was isolated from a man aged 18 to 29 in good health. Material: naive CD4+ T cells sorted from blood. Subset in this sample: CD45RA+ positively selected. This sequence joins TRBV6-1 and TRBJ1-2; possibly TRBD1 for D (5 bases). The CDR3 protein is CASSEALWDRANYGYTF. CDR3 bases: TGTGCCAGCAGTGAAGCGCTATGGGACCGAGCTAACTATGGCTACACCTTC.